These T cell receptor beta chains were read from a single sample in a study of blood T cell repertoires in COVID-19. Sequencing was performed with immunoSEQ multiplex PCR; in TCRdb, only in-frame clones are kept and a portion is missing. The table has some 42,000 clones, about 90% seen once; the top ten hold approximately 8.3%. Material for sequencing was peripheral blood. The receptors shown here come from a man aged 50-59 years with active COVID-19. CDR3s include the opening cysteine and the closing phenylalanine or tryptophan. A D gene is named only where the DNA matches it firmly. For some rows the clone size is stated as once, few or many, or as a class when expanded; others skip it.

.	TRBV5-4	TRBJ2-7	TRBD2	TGTGCCAGCGGAGACTCAGGACTAGTGGGCTGGGAGCAGTACTTC	CASGDSGLVGWEQYF
.	TRBV19	TRBJ1-5	.	TGTGCCAGTAGTAGCCAGGGGAGCAATCAGCCCCAGCATTTT	CASSSQGSNQPQHF
.	TRBV21-1	TRBJ2-1	.	TGTGCCAGCAGCATATACCTAGCGGGAGGGCCGTCCAATGAGCAGTTCTTC	CASSIYLAGGPSNEQFF
.	TRBV19	TRBJ1-1	.	TGTGCCAGTATGGCCCCCCGGAACACTGAAGCTTTCTTT	CASMAPRNTEAFF
.	TRBV29-1	TRBJ1-2	TRBD1	TGCAGCGTGAGTGGACAGGTGCAGGGTGGCTACACCTTC	CSVSGQVQGGYTF
.	TRBV6-5	TRBJ1-2	TRBD1	TGTGCCAGCAGGGGTGACAGGGGGCTAAATGGCTACACCTTC	CASRGDRGLNGYTF
.	TRBV18	TRBJ1-4	.	TGTGCCAGCTCACCTCGCAGGGGTCGGACTAATGAAAAACTGTTTTTT	CASSPRRGRTNEKLFF
.	TRBV7-3	TRBJ2-2	TRBD2	TGTGCCAGCAGCTCGCCGACTAGCGGGAGGGTCGAGACCGGGGAGCTGTTTTTT	CASSSPTSGRVETGELFF
.	TRBV2	TRBJ2-7	.	TGTGCCAGCAGTGAAGCGGAGGGATACGAGCAGTACTTC	CASSEAEGYEQYF
.	TRBV15	TRBJ1-1	TRBD1	TGTGCCACCAGCAGGAACCAGGACAGGGCGGTTGAAGCTTTCTTT	CATSRNQDRAVEAFF
.	TRBV28	TRBJ2-2	.	TGTGCCAGTTTGAAACAGAAACCTACCGGGGAGCTGTTTTTT	CASLKQKPTGELFF
once	TRBV7-6	TRBJ2-1	.	TGTGCCAGCAGCTTCGGGCAGCGGCGGGGAGGCGGCCAGCAGTTCTTC	CASSFGQRRGGGQQFF
.	TRBV5-1	TRBJ2-1	TRBD1	TGCGCCAGCAGCTCGGACAGGGCCCCCCTCCAGTTCTTC	CASSSDRAPLQFF
.	TRBV28	TRBJ1-3	.	TGTGCCAGCAGAAAACAGGTTTTTGGAAACACCATATATTTT	CASRKQVFGNTIYF
.	TRBV28	TRBJ2-3	.	TGTGCCAGCAGTCTAGAATCAGCACGGACAGATACGCAGTATTTT	CASSLESARTDTQYF
.	TRBV5-1	TRBJ2-7	.	TGCGCCAGCAGCTTCGGGGGGCTTTCCTACGAGCAGTACTTC	CASSFGGLSYEQYF
.	TRBV27	TRBJ1-4	TRBD1	TGTGCCAGCAGTTTATCAGGGGGCGGGTATGAAAAACTGTTTTTT	CASSLSGGGYEKLFF
.	TRBV6-1	TRBJ2-7	.	TGTGCCAGCAGTGAACGGGAGCATACCTCCTACGAGCAGTACTTC	CASSEREHTSYEQYF
.	TRBV5-4	TRBJ2-3	TRBD1	TGTGCCAGCAGCGCGCCGCCGGGACAGGGAGGTGGAGATACGCAGTATTTT	CASSAPPGQGGGDTQYF
few	TRBV6-5	TRBJ2-1	.	TGTGCCAGCTCAAGCGGCCCCCTCAATGAGCAGTTCTTC	CASSSGPLNEQFF
.	TRBV6-6	TRBJ2-1	TRBD2	TGTGCCAGCAGCCCAGAAGCGGGAGGAGGGAATGAGCAGTTCTTC	CASSPEAGGGNEQFF
.	TRBV10-1	TRBJ2-7	TRBD1	TGCGCCCGGAGACAGGGACGATCCTTC	CARRQGRSF
.	TRBV7-9	TRBJ2-3	TRBD1	TGTGCCAGCCGAAGTAGGGACAGGGGGGGCGCAGATACGCAGTATTTT	CASRSRDRGGADTQYF
.	TRBV19	TRBJ2-3	TRBD2	TGTGCCAGTAGTACGCTTAGCGGGAGAACGACAGATACGCAGTATTTT	CASSTLSGRTTDTQYF
.	TRBV4-2	TRBJ2-1	TRBD2	TGTGCCAGCAGCCAAGGGACTAGCGGGGTAGTTTTCTACAATGAGCAGTTCTTC	CASSQGTSGVVFYNEQFF
.	TRBV28	TRBJ1-5	TRBD1	TGTGCCAGCAGTTCTCGGACAGGCATTCAGCCCCAGCATTTT	CASSSRTGIQPQHF
.	TRBV3-1/TRBV3-2	TRBJ1-6	TRBD1	TGTGCCAGCAGCCTGGGACAGGGTAGCTCCTATAATTCACCCCTCCACTTT	CASSLGQGSSYNSPLHF
.	TRBV9	TRBJ2-5	TRBD1	TGTGCCAGCAGCGTCGCTGACAGGGCGCTGTACCAAGAGACCCAGTACTTC	CASSVADRALYQETQYF
.	TRBV7-9	TRBJ1-4	.	TGTGCCAGCAGCCCCCCAGGGACTAATGAAAAACTGTTTTTT	CASSPPGTNEKLFF
.	TRBV30	TRBJ2-7	TRBD2	TGTGGGGTAGAAGGGACTAGCGGGATTTCCTACGAGCAGTACTTC	CGVEGTSGISYEQYF
once	TRBV28	TRBJ2-1	.	TGTGCCAGCAGTCCAACAAATAGACAGGACAATGAGCAGTTCTTC	CASSPTNRQDNEQFF
.	TRBV5-4	TRBJ1-2	TRBD1	TGTGCCAGCAGCCACCCTTCACAAACAGGGGATGGCTACACCTTC	CASSHPSQTGDGYTF
.	TRBV18	TRBJ2-2	.	TGTGCCAGCTCACCAGGGAGCAGGACTTTAATCACCGGCGGGGAGCTGTTTTTT	CASSPGSRTLITGGELFF
.	TRBV27	TRBJ2-1	.	TGTGCCAGCACCTCTCGAGGTCCCCTCAATGAGCAGTTCTTC	CASTSRGPLNEQFF
medium-sized	TRBV2	TRBJ1-2	.	TGTGCCAGCAGGACACACTATGGCTACACCTTC	CASRTHYGYTF
.	TRBV5-4	TRBJ2-1	TRBD2	TGTGCCAGCAGGCCCGCTAGCGGGAGGAGCTCCTACAATGAGCAGTTCTTC	CASRPASGRSSYNEQFF
few	TRBV5-1	TRBJ2-2	TRBD1	TGCGCCAGCAGCCCGACAGGGTCAAGCGGGGAGCTGTTTTTT	CASSPTGSSGELFF
few	TRBV25-1	TRBJ1-1	TRBD1	TGTGCCAGCAGTGCCACAGGGGGAGTGGGCACTGAAGCTTTCTTT	CASSATGGVGTEAFF
.	TRBV6-5	TRBJ1-1	.	TGTGCCAGCAGTTACGGGCAGGTGAACACTGAAGCTTTCTTT	CASSYGQVNTEAFF
.	TRBV3-1/TRBV3-2	TRBJ1-1	.	TGTGCCAGCAGCCTTACCGGGACTCGAACTGAAGCTTTCTTT	CASSLTGTRTEAFF
.	TRBV5-4	TRBJ2-1	TRBD2	TGTGCCAGCAGCACAGGACTAGCGGGAGGCATTGAGCAGTTCTTC	CASSTGLAGGIEQFF
.	TRBV2	TRBJ2-7	.	TGTGCCAGCAGTCTTAGACAGGACCAGTACTTC	CASSLRQDQYF
.	TRBV2	TRBJ2-7	.	TGTGCCAGCAGTCTTCTAGCGACATTCTACGAGCAGTACTTC	CASSLLATFYEQYF
.	TRBV2	TRBJ1-1	.	TGTGCCAGCAGTGATTGGGGGGGAAGGAAAGCTTTCTTT	CASSDWGGRKAFF
.	TRBV10-3	TRBJ2-7	.	TGTGCCATCAAGTGGTTCGATCCCAGGGGCAACTACGAGCAGTACTTC	CAIKWFDPRGNYEQYF
once	TRBV28	TRBJ2-6	TRBD2	TGTGCCAGCAGTTTAAGGGAGGGAAGAGGGGCCAACGTCCTGACTTTC	CASSLREGRGANVLTF
.	TRBV9	TRBJ2-7	TRBD2	TGTGCCAGCAGCGTAGCTGAGCGGGGCCCTGCCTACGAGCAGTACTTC	CASSVAERGPAYEQYF
.	TRBV9	TRBJ1-1	.	TGTGCCAGCAGCCCGTCCTGGACTCGCCCTAAGGTAACTGAAGCTTTCTTT	CASSPSWTRPKVTEAFF
.	TRBV9	TRBJ2-3	TRBD2	TGTGCCAGCTCGGGTGTAGGACTAGCGGGATTGATAGATACGCAGTATTTT	CASSGVGLAGLIDTQYF
.	TRBV7-8	TRBJ1-1	.	TGTGCCAGCAGCTCGACAGAGAACACTGAAGCTTTCTTT	CASSSTENTEAFF
once	TRBV5-1	TRBJ2-2	.	TGCGCCAGCATTAAAGGGGGAGACACCGGGGAGCTGTTTTTT	CASIKGGDTGELFF
few	TRBV6-5	TRBJ2-7	TRBD1	TGTGCCAGCAAACGGTCGGGACAGGGCCACGAGCAGTACTTC	CASKRSGQGHEQYF